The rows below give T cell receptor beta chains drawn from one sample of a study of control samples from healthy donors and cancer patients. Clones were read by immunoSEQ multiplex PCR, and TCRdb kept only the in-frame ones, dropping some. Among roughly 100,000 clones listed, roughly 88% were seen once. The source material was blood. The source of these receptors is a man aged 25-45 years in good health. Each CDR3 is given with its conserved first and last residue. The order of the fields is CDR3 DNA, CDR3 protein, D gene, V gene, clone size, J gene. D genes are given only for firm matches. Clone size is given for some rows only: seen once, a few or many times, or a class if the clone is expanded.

DNA: TGTGCCAGCAGGTTAGAGCGGGACTATTACGAGCAGTACTTC; CDR3: CASRLERDYYEQYF; D: TRBD2; V: TRBV7-3; size: NA; J: TRBJ2-7
DNA: TGTGCCAGCAGTTTAAAAGGCGGGCAGAACCTTTACAATGAGCAGTTCTTC; CDR3: CASSLKGGQNLYNEQFF; D: NA; V: TRBV28; size: once; J: TRBJ2-1
DNA: TGTGCCACCAGCAGAGATGTAGGCTACGAGCAGTACTTC; CDR3: CATSRDVGYEQYF; D: NA; V: TRBV15; size: NA; J: TRBJ2-7
DNA: TGCGCCAGCAGCATTCGGGACCGCACAGATACGCAGTATTTT; CDR3: CASSIRDRTDTQYF; D: NA; V: TRBV5-1; size: NA; J: TRBJ2-3
DNA: TGTGCCAGCAGCTCCGGACCCGCGGCAGAAGAGACCCAGTACTTC; CDR3: CASSSGPAAEETQYF; D: NA; V: TRBV5-4; size: NA; J: TRBJ2-5
DNA: TGTGCCAGCAGCTCACAACTTGGACTAGCGGGAGGAGGATCCTACAATGAGCAGTTCTTC; CDR3: CASSSQLGLAGGGSYNEQFF; D: TRBD2; V: TRBV7-3; size: NA; J: TRBJ2-1
DNA: TGCAGCGTTGCACAGGGGGCGAGTAACGAGCAGTACTTC; CDR3: CSVAQGASNEQYF; D: TRBD1; V: TRBV29-1; size: NA; J: TRBJ2-7
DNA: TGTGCCAGCACTCCTGAGGTCCTGAACACTGAAGCTTTCTTT; CDR3: CASTPEVLNTEAFF; D: NA; V: TRBV2; size: NA; J: TRBJ1-1
DNA: TGCGCCAGCAGTGAGCGACTAGCGGGAGACTTAGCCAAAAACATTCAGTACTTC; CDR3: CASSERLAGDLAKNIQYF; D: TRBD2; V: TRBV10-2; size: NA; J: TRBJ2-4
DNA: TGTGCCAGCAGCTTGGATAGCGGAACGGGGGGCGAGACCCAGTACTTC; CDR3: CASSLDSGTGGETQYF; D: NA; V: TRBV5-5; size: once; J: TRBJ2-5
DNA: TGTGCCAGCAGCCTACCCCGGACAGGACCGAACACCGGGGAGCTGTTTTTT; CDR3: CASSLPRTGPNTGELFF; D: TRBD1; V: TRBV11-3; size: NA; J: TRBJ2-2
DNA: TGCAGCGCCGAAGGTCTTACTGAAGCTTTCTTT; CDR3: CSAEGLTEAFF; D: NA; V: TRBV29-1; size: NA; J: TRBJ1-1
DNA: TGTGCCAGCAGTTATGCTAGCGCGCGTTACAATGAGCAGTTCTTC; CDR3: CASSYASARYNEQFF; D: NA; V: TRBV6-6; size: NA; J: TRBJ2-1
DNA: TGTGCCAGCAGCTTATCTCTGGGGGCGCGAACTGAAGCTTTCTTT; CDR3: CASSLSLGARTEAFF; D: NA; V: TRBV7-8; size: NA; J: TRBJ1-1
DNA: TGCGCCAGCAGCCCCGGGACTAGCGGGAGCTCCTACGAGCAGTACTTC; CDR3: CASSPGTSGSSYEQYF; D: TRBD2; V: TRBV5-1; size: few; J: TRBJ2-7
DNA: TGTGCCAGCAGCTTAAATCCGGGGTACAATGAGCAGTTCTTC; CDR3: CASSLNPGYNEQFF; D: NA; V: TRBV7-3; size: NA; J: TRBJ2-1
DNA: TGTGCCAGCAGCCCGACCGTAAGCGGGAGGAGCACAGATACGCAGTATTTT; CDR3: CASSPTVSGRSTDTQYF; D: TRBD2; V: TRBV3-1/TRBV3-2; size: NA; J: TRBJ2-3
DNA: TGTGCCAGCAGCTTGGACTCGGAGCAGCCCCAGCATTTT; CDR3: CASSLDSEQPQHF; D: NA; V: TRBV5-4; size: NA; J: TRBJ1-5
DNA: TGCAGCGCCATCCTTACAGGGCGTGGGGAAAAACTGTTTTTT; CDR3: CSAILTGRGEKLFF; D: NA; V: TRBV29-1; size: NA; J: TRBJ1-4
DNA: TGTGCCAGCCGGGTCGAAGGTACGTCAAATGAGCAGTTCTTC; CDR3: CASRVEGTSNEQFF; D: NA; V: TRBV2; size: NA; J: TRBJ2-1
DNA: TGTGCCAGCAGTACACAGGGTAGCGCAGATACGCAGTATTTT; CDR3: CASSTQGSADTQYF; D: NA; V: TRBV6-5; size: once; J: TRBJ2-3
DNA: TGCGCCAGCAGCTTATTCTCTGGTGTGAGAACTGAAGCTTTCTTT; CDR3: CASSLFSGVRTEAFF; D: NA; V: TRBV5-1; size: NA; J: TRBJ1-1
DNA: TGTGCCAGCAGTTTATCTCTAGCGGTAAACAATGAGCAGTTCTTC; CDR3: CASSLSLAVNNEQFF; D: TRBD2; V: TRBV28; size: NA; J: TRBJ2-1
DNA: TGCGCCAGCAGCCAAGTCCCAGGGGCAGATACGCAGTATTTT; CDR3: CASSQVPGADTQYF; D: NA; V: TRBV4-1; size: NA; J: TRBJ2-3
DNA: TGTGCCAGCAGGGGGCAAATCCGTCAGCCCCAGCATTTT; CDR3: CASRGQIRQPQHF; D: NA; V: TRBV2; size: NA; J: TRBJ1-5
DNA: TGTGCCAGCAGTCCCTTAGCGAGCGGGAGAGACCAGCAGTTCTTC; CDR3: CASSPLASGRDQQFF; D: TRBD2; V: TRBV27; size: NA; J: TRBJ2-1
DNA: TGTGCCAGCAGCCCGGAACACAGAACGGAGGGGGAGCTGTTTTTT; CDR3: CASSPEHRTEGELFF; D: NA; V: TRBV9; size: NA; J: TRBJ2-2
DNA: TGTGCCACCAGTGATTCCCCTCAAGGGGGGCAGTACTTC; CDR3: CATSDSPQGGQYF; D: NA; V: TRBV24-1; size: NA; J: TRBJ2-7
DNA: TGTGCCAGCAGCTTAGCGGGCAACTCCTACGAGCAGTACTTC; CDR3: CASSLAGNSYEQYF; D: TRBD2; V: TRBV27; size: NA; J: TRBJ2-7
DNA: TGTGCCATCAGAATGACATCCCCTGGGGACGAGCAGTACTTC; CDR3: CAIRMTSPGDEQYF; D: NA; V: TRBV10-3; size: NA; J: TRBJ2-7
DNA: TGTGCCAGCAGTCGGAATAACTATGGCTACACCTTC; CDR3: CASSRNNYGYTF; D: NA; V: TRBV6-5; size: NA; J: TRBJ1-2
DNA: TGTGCCAGCAGTGTACAGGGAAACACTGAAGCTTTCTTT; CDR3: CASSVQGNTEAFF; D: NA; V: TRBV27; size: NA; J: TRBJ1-1
DNA: TGTGCCAGCACTGCCGGACACCCCTACGAGCAGTACTTC; CDR3: CASTAGHPYEQYF; D: NA; V: TRBV12-3/TRBV12-4; size: NA; J: TRBJ2-7
DNA: TGTGCCAGCAGCTTGGCGGGAGGGAACGAGCAGTACTTC; CDR3: CASSLAGGNEQYF; D: TRBD2; V: TRBV7-9; size: NA; J: TRBJ2-7
DNA: TGTGCCAGCAGTGAAAGCGGGAGCACAGATACGCAGTATTTT; CDR3: CASSESGSTDTQYF; D: NA; V: TRBV6-4; size: NA; J: TRBJ2-3
DNA: TGTGCCAGCAGTCAAAGCGGGGGAGCCAAAAACATTCAGTACTTC; CDR3: CASSQSGGAKNIQYF; D: TRBD2; V: TRBV7-9; size: once; J: TRBJ2-4
DNA: TGTGCCAGCAGTTTACATCCCATGCAAGGCAATCAGCCCCAGCATTTT; CDR3: CASSLHPMQGNQPQHF; D: NA; V: TRBV27; size: once; J: TRBJ1-5
DNA: TGTGCCAGCAGCATGGACCGCCGCCAAAAAGAGACCCAGTACTTC; CDR3: CASSMDRRQKETQYF; D: NA; V: TRBV28; size: NA; J: TRBJ2-5
DNA: TGTGCCAGCAGCTTAGAGGTCAGGGGTTATGGCTACACCTTC; CDR3: CASSLEVRGYGYTF; D: NA; V: TRBV11-3; size: few; J: TRBJ1-2
DNA: TGTGCCAGCAGCGCCTCTAGCGGGAGTTGGACAGATACGCAGTATTTT; CDR3: CASSASSGSWTDTQYF; D: TRBD2; V: TRBV9; size: once; J: TRBJ2-3
DNA: TGTGCCAGCAGCTTGGTCGCTAGTGGCAGAGGTGAAAAACTGTTTTTT; CDR3: CASSLVASGRGEKLFF; D: NA; V: TRBV5-6; size: NA; J: TRBJ1-4
DNA: TGTGCCAGCTCACCAGTTCAGGATCAGCCCCAGCATTTT; CDR3: CASSPVQDQPQHF; D: NA; V: TRBV18; size: NA; J: TRBJ1-5
DNA: TGTGCCAGCAGTTACTCCGAACTCAGCTCCTACAATGAGCAGTTCTTC; CDR3: CASSYSELSSYNEQFF; D: NA; V: TRBV6-5; size: NA; J: TRBJ2-1
DNA: TGTGCCAGCAGTCCCTTTATTAGCGGGAGTTACCATGAGCAGTTCTTC; CDR3: CASSPFISGSYHEQFF; D: TRBD2; V: TRBV27; size: NA; J: TRBJ2-1
DNA: TGTGCCAGTCTTGGGCGGCAGAAAATCTACGAGCAGTACTTC; CDR3: CASLGRQKIYEQYF; D: NA; V: TRBV28; size: NA; J: TRBJ2-7
DNA: TGTGCCAGCAGTAATCAGGCTGGACAAAATTCACCCCTCCACTTT; CDR3: CASSNQAGQNSPLHF; D: NA; V: TRBV7-8; size: NA; J: TRBJ1-6
DNA: TGTGCCAGCAGCCGAAGTTATGGGGGCCCGGAAAATGAAAAACTGTTTTTT; CDR3: CASSRSYGGPENEKLFF; D: NA; V: TRBV14; size: NA; J: TRBJ1-4
DNA: TGTGCCAGCAGTTCCCTGACAGGGATCAGCTATGGCTACACCTTC; CDR3: CASSSLTGISYGYTF; D: TRBD1; V: TRBV27; size: NA; J: TRBJ1-2
DNA: TGTGCCAGCTTTCAGACAGGGGGTGAAAAACTGTTTTTT; CDR3: CASFQTGGEKLFF; D: TRBD1; V: TRBV3-1/TRBV3-2; size: NA; J: TRBJ1-4
DNA: TGTGCCAGCAGCCTCCGGGGATTTCCTGAAGCTTTCTTT; CDR3: CASSLRGFPEAFF; D: NA; V: TRBV5-4; size: NA; J: TRBJ1-1
DNA: TGTGCCAGCTATAATAGCGGGAGGGGGAGGGAGACCCAGTACTTC; CDR3: CASYNSGRGRETQYF; D: TRBD2; V: TRBV2; size: few; J: TRBJ2-5
DNA: TGTGCCAGTAGTACACCCCTGCTGAACACCGGGGAGCTGTTTTTT; CDR3: CASSTPLLNTGELFF; D: NA; V: TRBV19; size: once; J: TRBJ2-2
DNA: TGTGCCACCAGCAGCCCCCGGGGAGGGGGTCTCAACAATGAGCAGTTCTTC; CDR3: CATSSPRGGGLNNEQFF; D: NA; V: TRBV15; size: NA; J: TRBJ2-1
DNA: TGTGCCAGCAGCCAAGATCGGGGCTACAATGAGCAGTTCTTC; CDR3: CASSQDRGYNEQFF; D: NA; V: TRBV4-2; size: once; J: TRBJ2-1
DNA: TGTGCCAGCAGTTTATCGGGAGCTTATAGCAATCAGCCCCAGCATTTT; CDR3: CASSLSGAYSNQPQHF; D: NA; V: TRBV28; size: NA; J: TRBJ1-5
DNA: TGTGCCAGCAGCTTGGTGACAGCCACGGGAGAGACCCAGTACTTC; CDR3: CASSLVTATGETQYF; D: NA; V: TRBV5-6; size: once; J: TRBJ2-5
DNA: TGTGCCAGTAGGGCTCCGGGTGAGGGACAATCCTACGAGCAGTACTTC; CDR3: CASRAPGEGQSYEQYF; D: NA; V: TRBV19; size: NA; J: TRBJ2-7